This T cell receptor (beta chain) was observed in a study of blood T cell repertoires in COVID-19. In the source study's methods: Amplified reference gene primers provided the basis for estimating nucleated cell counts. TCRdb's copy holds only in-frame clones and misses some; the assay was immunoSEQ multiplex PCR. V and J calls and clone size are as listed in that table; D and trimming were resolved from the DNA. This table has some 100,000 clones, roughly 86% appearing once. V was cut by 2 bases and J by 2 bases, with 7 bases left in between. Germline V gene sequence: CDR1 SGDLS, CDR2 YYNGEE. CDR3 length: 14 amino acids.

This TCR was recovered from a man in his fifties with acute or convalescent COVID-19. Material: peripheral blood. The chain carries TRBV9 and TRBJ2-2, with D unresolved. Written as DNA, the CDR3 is TGTGCCAGCAGCGTCGAGAGTAACACCGGGGAGCTGTTTTTT. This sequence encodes CASSVESNTGELFF. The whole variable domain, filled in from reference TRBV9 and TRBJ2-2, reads DSGVTQTPKHLITATGQRVTLRCSPRSGDLSVYWYQQSLDQGLQFLIQYYNGEERAKGNILERFSAQQFPDLHSELNLSSLELGDSALYFCASSVESNTGELFFGEGSRLTVL.